Presented here are 5 T cell receptor beta chains from one specimen sequenced in a study of TIL therapy for anti-PD-1-resistant metastatic lung cancer. Time point denoted: pre-treatment sample, taken before nivolumab and TIL therapy. This was the immunoSEQ v3 assay. Here immunoSEQ multiplex PCR was the method, and the copy in TCRdb shows in-frame clones only, minus some. The profile covers some 60,000 clones, with around 69% appearing a single time and less than 8% taken by the ten largest. This specimen consisted of blood, obtained at baseline. Every receptor here comes from a person between 25 and 80 years old with non-small cell lung cancer.

This clone was seen a single time. A much larger clone is a single base away; this may be a read error. The chain uses TRBV11-2 and TRBJ2-7; possibly TRBD1 for D (5 bases). The CDR3 contains 16 residues. CDR1 and CDR2 from the germline V gene are SGHAT and FQNNGV. Trimming removed 3 bases from V and 2 bases from J, with 17 bases in between. Here the CDR3 reads CASSLWGGATAYEQYF. CDR3 DNA sequence: TGTGCCAGCAGCTTGTGGGGCGGCGCTACGGCCTACGAGCAGTACTTC.

The table lists this clone with a few counts. The chain carries TRBV9 and TRBJ2-6, with D tentatively TRBD2 (6 bases). Germline assignment: CDR1 SGDLS and CDR2 YYNGEE. The CDR3 runs to 19 residues. The V end lost 4 bases, the J end lost 2 bases, and 22 bases lay between the germline ends. The CDR3 protein is CASSSPRDHLGPGANVLTF. For the CDR3, the DNA is TGTGCCAGCAGCTCACCGCGGGACCACCTCGGACCTGGGGCCAACGTCCTGACTTTC.

The chain couples TRBV5-4 to TRBJ1-1; perhaps TRBD1 as D (5 bases). Germline V lookup: CDR1 SGHNT, CDR2 YYREEE (reference sequence). The length of the CDR3 is 16 residues. Trimming took 1 base from V and 4 from J, leaving 17 bases between them. CDR3 sequence (DNA): TGTGCCAGCAGCTTGCCGCAGTTGGGGGGTCCCACTGAAGCTTTCTTT. Its protein is CASSLPQLGGPTEAFF.

The chain uses TRBV11-2 and TRBJ2-3; D uncertain. The CDR3 covers 13 residues. V was clipped by 4 bases and J by 4 bases, with 9 bases between them. Germline values: CDR1 SGHAT, CDR2 FQNNGV. The CDR3 DNA is TGTGCCAGCAGCTGGGCTGGCGCAGATACGCAGTATTTT. Translation gives CASSWAGADTQYF.

The chain has TRBV14 and TRBJ2-1, with 11 positions matching TRBD1. The trim removed 4 bases at V and 9 bases at J, leaving 14 bases unmatched. The CDR3 extends over 17 amino acids. The germline V gene encodes CDR1 SGHDN and CDR2 FVKESK. DNA for the CDR3: TGTGCCAGCAGCCGTATGTTTCGGGACAGGGGGTACGGTGAGCAGTTCTTC. Protein product: CASSRMFRDRGYGEQFF. The entire variable domain, with the rest obtained from reference TRBV14 and TRBJ2-1, is as follows: EAGVTQFPSHSVIEKGQTVTLRCDPISGHDNLYWYRRVMGKEIKFLLHFVKESKQDESGMPNNRFLAERTGGTYSTLKVQPAELEDSGVYFCASSRMFRDRGYGEQFFGPGTRLTVL.